This passage covers 30 T cell receptor beta chains from one sample sequenced in a study of blood T cells in healthy people across ages. Alongside a J-beta primer mix, a sample-barcoded 5' primer served in a second PCR lasting roughly 7 to 11 cycles. TCRdb analysed the 5' RACE reads with MiXCR anew, one entry per CDR3 protein. The repertoire holds about 570,000 distinct CDR3 sequences, with 25% to 30% as singletons. Material: blood. Source of these receptors: a woman aged 70-85 years in good health.

The chain joins TRBV10-3 to TRBJ2-3; TRBD1 matches at 9 bases. Germline trimming cut 8 bases from V and 3 bases from J; bases unmatched to any gene: 9. The CDR3 runs 15 residues. Germline loops: CDR1 ENHRY, CDR2 SYGVKD. The CDR3 loop is CAISPTGGGTDTQYF. The CDR3 DNA is TGTGCCATCTCTCCAACAGGGGGCGGGACAGATACGCAGTATTTT.

This clonotype was counted only a few times. The J gene is TRBJ2-7, the V gene TRBV24-1; D unclear. CDR3 length: 10 residues. CDR1 KGHDR and CDR2 SFDVKD come from the germline V gene. Trimming removed 5 bases from V and 6 bases from J, with 4 bases in between. CDR3 in amino acids: CATSGTEQYF. The CDR3 region has the DNA TGTGCCACCAGTGGTACCGAGCAGTACTTC.

This clonotype was detected only a few times. One junction end disagrees with the germline gene, perhaps due to a read error. The chain has TRBV11-3 and TRBJ1-1; the D is unclear. Germline CDR1 reads SGHNT; CDR2 reads YENEEA. The CDR3 runs 11 residues. The CDR3 loop reads CACSLATEAFF. The DNA of the CDR3 is TGTGCCTGCAGCCTGGCCACTGAAGCTTTCTTT.

In its sample, this clonotype was seen a few times. V usage is TRBV7-2 and J usage is TRBJ2-5; 9 nucleotides align to TRBD2. There are 16 residues in the CDR3. Germline values: CDR1 SGHTA, CDR2 FQGNSA. Unmatched junction bases numbered 14, after V lost 1 base and J lost 11 bases. The CDR3 loop reads CASSLGGGTSLREQYF. The CDR3 DNA follows: TGTGCCAGCAGCTTAGGTGGTGGGACTAGCTTGAGAGAGCAGTACTTC.

This clonotype has more than one count but fewer than ten. The chain is built from TRBV20-1 and TRBJ1-2; D unclear. The V gene's germline CDR1 is DFQATT and CDR2 SNEGSKA (reference sequence). The CDR3 has 15 residues. Trimming pared 2 bases from V and 0 bases from J, leaving 13 bases between. The CDR3 DNA reads as TGCAGTGCTAGAAGGCAAAGGGCTGCTAACTATGGCTACACCTTC. It translates to CSARRQRAANYGYTF.

V gene TRBV6-1 combines with J gene TRBJ2-3, with D unclear. Trimming pared 2 bases from V and 12 bases from J, leaving 12 bases between. This CDR3 region has 12 residues. In germline, CDR1 is MNHNS, CDR2 SASEGT. CDR3: CASSEPGRFQYF. The CDR3 nucleotides are TGTGCCAGCAGTGAACCCGGCCGTTTCCAGTATTTT.

This sequence joins TRBV5-6 and TRBJ1-3; tentative D call: TRBD1 (5 bases). V lost 2 bases to trimming and J lost 7 bases, with 13 bases between them. Germline V gene sequence: CDR1 SGHDT, CDR2 YYEEEE. The length of the CDR3 is 14 residues. The CDR3 protein is CASSLGFGDNTIYF. CDR3 sequence (DNA): TGTGCCAGCAGCTTAGGATTTGGGGACAACACCATATATTTT.

The chain carries TRBV6-6 and TRBJ2-7; perhaps TRBD2 as D (6 bases). The CDR3 covers 13 residues. Trimming cost V 6 bases and J 5 bases, with 14 bases left between them. Germline V CDR1 and CDR2: MNHNY, SVGAGI (reference sequence). CDR3 sequence (DNA): TGTGCCAGCAGACAGAGACTAGAGGACGAGCAGTACTTC. Translated: CASRQRLEDEQYF.

The rearrangement joins TRBV9 to TRBJ2-3; the D call may be TRBD1 or TRBD2 (5 bases each). This CDR3 has 14 residues. From germline, CDR1 is SGDLS and CDR2 YYNGEE. Between the trimmed V and J ends, which lost 3 bases and 6 bases, there was a span of 14 bases. CDR3 residues: CASSADSREDTQYF. The CDR3 coding sequence is TGTGCCAGCAGCGCGGACTCCAGGGAGGATACGCAGTATTTT.

This clonotype showed up just a few times. This chain links TRBV7-9 with TRBJ2-3; 11 bases fit TRBD2. V gave up 6 bases and J gave up 4 bases; unmatched junction bases: 9. The length of the CDR3 is 16 residues. Germline CDR1 and CDR2: SEHNR and FQNEAQ (reference sequence). CDR3 amino acids: CASRPGTSGFPDTQYF. The CDR3 DNA reads TGTGCCAGCAGGCCCGGGACTAGCGGTTTCCCAGATACGCAGTATTTT.

In its sample, this clonotype was seen a few times. The V and J genes are TRBV20-1 and TRBJ2-1; 11 bases agree with TRBD2. V was clipped by 5 bases and J by 3 bases; unmatched bases: 12. Per germline, CDR1 DFQATT and CDR2 SNEGSKA (reference sequence). This CDR3 comprises 17 residues. CDR3 loop: CSAVTTSGIALYNEQFF. DNA for the CDR3: TGCAGTGCTGTAACGACTAGCGGGATTGCCCTCTACAATGAGCAGTTCTTC.

V gene TRBV2 combines with J gene TRBJ2-2, with 9 bases aligning to TRBD1. The germline gives CDR1 SNHLY, CDR2 FYNNEI. J lost 6 bases, V lost 4 bases, and 6 bases had no gene match. The CDR3 is 15 residues long. Here the CDR3 reads CASSGDRAGSGELFF. CDR3 coding DNA: TGTGCCAGCAGTGGGGACAGGGCCGGTTCCGGGGAGCTGTTTTTT.

This clonotype came up a few times. The chain has TRBV6-1 and TRBJ1-2; 7 positions agree with TRBD1. The CDR3 is made up of 15 amino acids. The junction had 12 bases not matched to a gene; V was cut back by 6 bases and J by 5 bases. Germline V gene data show CDR1 as MNHNS and CDR2 as SASEGT. The CDR3 DNA is TGTGCCAGCAGCACCACGGGACAGTATATGTATGGCTACACCTTC. It translates to CASSTTGQYMYGYTF.

This clonotype was observed a handful of times. J is TRBJ1-5 and V is TRBV7-2; unclear D gene. In germline, CDR1 is SGHTA, CDR2 FQGNSA. V was pared by 6 bases and J by 5 bases, with 11 bases between. CDR3 length: 13 amino acids. CDR3 residues: CASSLVKDQPQHF. CDR3 nucleotides: TGTGCCAGCAGTTTGGTCAAGGATCAGCCCCAGCATTTT.

The chain is built from TRBV7-2 and TRBJ1-4, with a weak D call TRBD1 (5 bases). From germline, CDR1 is SGHTA and CDR2 FQGNSA. This CDR3 contains 15 residues. The germline V and J ends were trimmed by 1 base and 5 bases, with 11 bases remaining between them. The CDR3 here is CASSLGDGRNEKLFF. The DNA for the CDR3 is TGTGCCAGCAGCTTAGGGGACGGCCGGAATGAAAAACTGTTTTTT.

This clonotype has ten or more counts. The gene calls are TRBV18 and TRBJ2-5; D remains ambiguous. The CDR3 spans 13 residues. V was cut by 3 bases and J by 2 bases, with 7 bases left in between. Germline CDR1 is KGHSH and CDR2 is LQKENI. The CDR3 region has the DNA TGTGCCAGCTCACCGGGAATTCAAGAGACCCAGTACTTC. Translating it yields CASSPGIQETQYF. The full variable domain, completed using reference TRBV18 and TRBJ2-5, is NAGVMQNPRHLVRRRGQEARLRCSPMKGHSHVYWYRQLPEEGLKFMVYLQKENIIDESGMPKERFSAEFPKEGPSILRIQQVVRGDSAAYFCASSPGIQETQYFGPGTRLLVL.

This clonotype was seen a handful of times. The V and J genes are TRBV10-3 and TRBJ1-1, with a weak D call TRBD1 (6 bases). There are 12 residues in the CDR3. Germline V gives CDR1 ENHRY, CDR2 SYGVKD. The V end was cut by 4 bases, the J end by 11 bases, with 14 bases between. CDR3 protein: CAISAGGQWAFF. The CDR3 coding sequence is TGTGCCATCAGTGCGGGGGGCCAGTGGGCTTTCTTT.

This clonotype has just a few counts. The chain combines TRBV5-1 with TRBJ2-1, with D possibly TRBD2 on 7 matching bases. Germline CDR1 SGHRS, CDR2 YFSETQ. The CDR3 has 14 amino acids. Trimming left V 4 bases short and J 7 bases short, with 15 bases between. CDR3 nucleotide sequence: TGCGCCAGCAGCGGGGGGGGGGCAGAGAATGAGCAGTTCTTC. Translation gives CASSGGGAENEQFF.

CDR3 bases: TGTGCCAGCAGCTTTGTGGACGGGACTGAAGCTTTCTTT. Protein: CASSFVDGTEAFF. The chain has TRBV7-2 and TRBJ1-1; no definite D call. The V end lost 3 bases, the J end lost 5 bases, and 10 bases lay between the germline ends. This CDR3 has 13 amino acids. Germline CDR1 reads SGHTA; CDR2 reads FQGNSA.

This clonotype has a count of ten or more. This chain joins TRBV4-2 and TRBJ2-2; D is perhaps TRBD2 (6 bases). V lost 4 bases to trimming and J lost 5 bases, with 8 bases between them. Germline V gene lookup returns CDR1 LGHNA and CDR2 YNFKEQ. This CDR3 region has 13 residues. In DNA form, the CDR3 reads TGTGCCAGCAGCCGGGCGGGGACCGGGGAGCTGTTTTTT. This translates into CASSRAGTGELFF.

The table lists this clonotype with a few counts. The chain recombines TRBV6-5 with TRBJ1-5; 9 bases are shared with TRBD1. Losses at the gene ends were 9 bases for V and 4 bases for J; bases not matched to a gene: 7. The CDR3 has 14 residues. Germline V lookup: CDR1 MNHEY, CDR2 SVGAGI. CDR3: CASKQGAGNQPQHF. For the CDR3, the DNA is TGTGCCAGTAAACAGGGGGCAGGGAATCAGCCCCAGCATTTT.

The CDR3 coding sequence is TGTGCCAGCAGTTCAGACGGAGGGTCGGGTGAAAAACTGTTTTTT. Translated, it gives CASSSDGGSGEKLFF. The chain carries TRBV7-2 and TRBJ1-4; the D is unclear. Looked up from germline, CDR1 is SGHTA and CDR2 is FQGNSA. V lost 6 bases and J 7 bases, leaving 18 bases between the germline ends. The CDR3 spans 15 residues.

This clonotype showed up just a few times. The J gene is TRBJ1-4, the V gene TRBV27, with TRBD1 matching over 7 bases. The junction had 8 bases not matched to a gene; V was cut back by 5 bases and J by 8 bases. The CDR3 extends over 14 amino acids. Per the germline V gene, CDR1 is MNHEY and CDR2 is SMNVEV (reference sequence). CDR3 amino acids: CASSRQGDGEKLFF. The CDR3 coding sequence is TGTGCCAGCAGTCGTCAGGGGGATGGCGAAAAACTGTTTTTT.

The chain recombines TRBV7-2 with TRBJ2-5, with 9 bases lining up with TRBD2. The J call may not be correct, given that the DNA end is closer to TRBJ2-1. CDR3 length: 17 residues. CDR1 SGHTA and CDR2 FQGNSA come from the germline V gene. DNA for the CDR3: TGTGCCAGCAGCTTAAGGGTGGCTAGCGGGGTATACAATGAGCAGTTCTTC. Amino acid sequence: CASSLRVASGVYNEQFF.

About this clonotype: The junction shows a germline mismatch at one end, possibly a read error. The J gene is TRBJ2-5, the V gene TRBV20-1; 7 bases agree with TRBD1. Germline lookup yields CDR1 DFQATT and CDR2 SNEGSKA (reference sequence). CDR3 length: 16 amino acids. The CDR3 bases are TGCAGTGCTATAGATTACCGGACAGGCCACCAGGAGACCCAGTACTTC. Translating gives CSAIDYRTGHQETQYF.

CDR3 sequence (DNA): TGTGCCAGCAGTTTGGAACTCACCTACGAGCAGTACTTC. This codes for CASSLELTYEQYF. The V gene is TRBV12-3 or TRBV12-4, the J gene TRBJ2-7; no firm D call. Trimming took 3 bases from V and 2 from J, leaving 8 bases between them. This CDR3 comprises 13 residues.

This clonotype was counted ten times or more. The chain is built from TRBV20-1 and TRBJ2-3; tentatively, D is TRBD2 (7 bases). Trimming stripped 3 bases from V and 2 bases from J, with 15 bases between. The CDR3 contains 15 residues. Germline V CDR1 and CDR2: DFQATT, SNEGSKA (reference sequence). The CDR3 spells CSARPWGGPTDTQYF. CDR3 bases: TGCAGTGCTAGGCCTTGGGGGGGCCCCACAGATACGCAGTATTTT.

The V and J genes are TRBV6-1 and TRBJ1-5, with 9 bases aligning to TRBD1. The CDR3 consists of 16 residues. Germline V gene lookup returns CDR1 MNHNS and CDR2 SASEGT. V shed 4 bases, J shed 0 bases, and the junction held 4 bases outside the gene matches. The CDR3 DNA is TGTGCCAGCAGTGGGACAGGGGCATCTAGCAATCAGCCCCAGCATTTT. Residues: CASSGTGASSNQPQHF.

The V gene is TRBV6-1, the J gene TRBJ1-3; no reliable D call. V was shortened by 6 bases and J by 1 base, with 16 bases between the two germline ends. The germline CDR1 and CDR2 sequences are MNHNS and SASEGT. This CDR3 comprises 16 residues. Here the CDR3 DNA reads TGTGCCAGCAGCCGGACGGTAGTTGTGTCTGGAAACACCATATATTTT. As protein: CASSRTVVVSGNTIYF.

This clonotype occurred many times. The chain employs TRBV18 and TRBJ2-5; unclear D gene. Germline V gene data show CDR1 as KGHSH and CDR2 as LQKENI. The V gene lost 3 bases and the J gene lost 2 bases, with 7 bases spanning the gap. This CDR3 spans 13 amino acids. CDR3 loop: CASSPGLQETQYF. CDR3 in DNA: TGTGCCAGCTCACCCGGCTTACAAGAGACCCAGTACTTC.